This T cell receptor (beta chain) was sequenced for a study of blood T cell repertoires in COVID-19. Whole-study context: The samples span acute and convalescent COVID-19 from the United States, Italy and Spain. PBMCs, B-cell-depleted T cells, or T cells provided the cDNA or gDNA that made up the material.

The junction had 8 bases not matched to a gene; V was cut back by 3 bases and J by 2 bases. Germline assignment: CDR1 KGHSH and CDR2 LQKENI. The CDR3 contains 16 residues. Authors' processing steps: Quantification of nucleated cells was approximated via reference gene primer amplification. This table comes from immunoSEQ multiplex PCR, and its TCRdb copy is limited to in-frame clones, with some not included. The V and J calls and clone size come from that table; D and trimming were worked out from the DNA. The sample has around 150,000 clones, approximately 84% seen once; the top ten hold over 7.5%. Only one count was recorded for this clone.

The TCR originated in a woman of 80 years or more in a cohort sampled during active or convalescent COVID-19. The chain couples TRBV18 to TRBJ1-1, with 8 nucleotides matching TRBD1. Material: peripheral blood. The CDR3 bases are TGTGCCAGCTCACCCCAGACAGGGGCCGGAAACACTGAAGCTTTCTTT. This encodes CASSPQTGAGNTEAFF.